One and the same sample provided the 26 T cell receptor gamma chains below, sequenced in a study of Vδ1+ human thymocytes. The study's findings and limits: Thymic TRG and TRD repertoires appeared highly polyclonal, with Gaussian CDR3 length distributions.

Sequences come from RNA converted to cDNA by reverse transcription. Multiplex PCR used pooled V-gene forward primers and a constant-region reverse primer to amplify CDR3s. TCRdb redid clone calling on the multiplex PCR reads using CATT. This sample carries more than 35,000 gamma-chain clones, 20% of them seen once, and the ten largest clones take 1.9%. Their antigen targets remain unknown. The material sequenced was Vdelta1+ gamma-delta thymocytes from the thymus. As to subset: FACS-sorted CD3+ TCRalphabeta- TCRVdelta1+ TCRVdelta2- thymocytes. Every receptor here comes from a girl less than two years old who had congenital heart surgery.

This clone was recorded a few times. The same CDR3 also results from other DNA sequences found in this sample. The chain employs TRGV3 and TRGJ1 or TRGJ2. The germline V gene encodes CDR1 VTNTFY and CDR2 YDVSTARD (reference sequence). With 1 base clipped from V and 3 bases from J, the junction kept 6 bases outside the gene matches. The CDR3 runs to 14 residues. The CDR3, as DNA: TGTGCCACCTGGGACAGCCCATTTTATTATAAGAAACTCTTT. This translates into CATWDSPFYYKKLF.

Only a few counts were recorded for this clone. The chain recombines TRGV9 with TRGJ1 or TRGJ2. The junction had 7 bases not matched to a gene; V was cut back by 2 bases and J by 3 bases. The germline gives CDR1 GITISATS, CDR2 ISYDGTV (reference sequence). This CDR3 has 14 residues. CDR3 amino acids: CALWEDHSYYKKLF. CDR3 nucleotides: TGTGCCTTGTGGGAGGACCACTCTTATTATAAGAAACTCTTT.

This rearrangement joins TRGV9 to TRGJ1 or TRGJ2. This CDR3 contains 13 residues. Germline V gene lookup returns CDR1 GITISATS and CDR2 ISYDGTV (reference sequence). After removal of 0 bases from V and 9 bases from J, the junction contained 8 bases not matched to a gene. The CDR3 here is CALWEVQEGKKLF. The CDR3 nucleotides are TGTGCCTTGTGGGAGGTGCAAGAGGGTAAGAAACTCTTT.

J is TRGJ1 or TRGJ2 and V is TRGV4. The length of the CDR3 is 14 residues. V was pared by 4 bases and J by 12 bases, with 18 bases of the junction left unmatched. Germline V CDR1 and CDR2: EGSTGY, YDSYTSSV. The CDR3 DNA reads as TGTGCCACCTGGGACGGATCTCGTCAGGTAGGGAAACTCTTT. Translated: CATWDGSRQVGKLF.

This clone was recorded a few times. A much larger clone lies a single base off, so this may be a read error. This specimen includes other DNA sequences encoding the same CDR3. The chain combines TRGV4 with TRGJ1 or TRGJ2. This CDR3 is built from 12 residues. Per the germline V gene, CDR1 is EGSTGY and CDR2 is YDSYTSSV. With V trimmed by 2 bases and J by 5 bases, 3 bases remained unmatched. The CDR3 DNA follows: TGTGCCACCTGGGATGTGCATTATAAGAAACTCTTT. It encodes CATWDVHYKKLF.

This clone was seen a few times. This chain uses TRGV3 with TRGJ1 or TRGJ2. CDR3 size: 12 residues. The germline V gene encodes CDR1 VTNTFY and CDR2 YDVSTARD (reference sequence). V shed 3 bases and J 5 bases; nucleotides not matched to a gene: 4. In DNA form, the CDR3 reads TGTGCCACCTGGGACGTCAATTATAAGAAACTCTTT. This sequence encodes CATWDVNYKKLF.

There are a few counts of this clone. This sequence joins TRGV9 and TRGJP2. With 3 bases clipped from V and 6 bases from J, the junction kept 13 bases outside the gene matches. This CDR3 is 16 amino acids long. CDR1 is GITISATS and CDR2 is ISYDGTV in the germline V gene (reference sequence). The CDR3 reads CALWESLRRGDWIKTF. The CDR3, as DNA: TGTGCCTTGTGGGAGTCCTTACGAAGGGGTGATTGGATCAAGACGTTT.

The chain recombines TRGV2 with TRGJ1 or TRGJ2. The CDR3 runs 14 residues. The V segment lost 0 bases and the J segment 5 bases; nucleotides outside the gene matches: 7. Germline-derived CDR1 and CDR2 are EGSNGY and YDSYNSKV. Here the CDR3 reads CATWDGLGNYKKLF. Here the CDR3 DNA reads TGTGCCACCTGGGACGGGCTAGGAAATTATAAGAAACTCTTT.

The table lists this clone with a few counts. The chain carries TRGV3 and TRGJ1 or TRGJ2. Trimming cost V 2 bases and J 8 bases; bases outside gene matches: 12. The germline CDR1 and CDR2 sequences are VTNTFY and YDVSTARD (reference sequence). The CDR3 has 14 amino acids. Here the CDR3 reads CATWDTPKKHKKLF. The CDR3 nucleotides are TGTGCCACCTGGGACACCCCCAAGAAGCATAAGAAACTCTTT.

This clone showed up just a few times. A much larger clone differs by one base, so this may be a read error. This chain uses TRGV8 with TRGJP2. Germline assignment: CDR1 VENAVY and CDR2 YDSYNSRV. With 3 bases clipped from V and 5 bases from J, the junction kept 3 bases outside the gene matches. The CDR3 has 13 amino acids. The CDR3: CATWDWSDWIKTF. The CDR3 DNA sequence: TGTGCCACCTGGGATTGGAGTGATTGGATCAAGACGTTT.

In regard to this clone: The sample holds other DNA sequences that translate to the same CDR3. The chain is built from TRGV4 and TRGJ1 or TRGJ2. The CDR3 has 13 residues. V lost 2 bases and J lost 6; bases outside the gene matches: 7. CDR1 EGSTGY and CDR2 YDSYTSSV come from the germline V gene. The chain's CDR3 is CATWDELGYKKLF. DNA for the CDR3: TGTGCCACCTGGGATGAATTGGGTTATAAGAAACTCTTT.

The V call is TRGV2, the J call TRGJP2. Germline trimming cut 1 base from V and 0 bases from J; bases unmatched to any gene: 8. From germline, CDR1 is EGSNGY and CDR2 YDSYNSKV. CDR3 length: 17 amino acids. CDR3 loop: CATWDGRPYSSDWIKTF. CDR3 nucleotide sequence: TGTGCCACCTGGGACGGCCGACCATATAGTAGTGATTGGATCAAGACGTTT.

This clone came up a few times. This sample also contains other DNA sequences that code for the same CDR3. The V call is TRGV9, the J call TRGJ1 or TRGJ2. Unmatched junction bases numbered 6, after V lost 0 bases and J lost 7 bases. The CDR3 loop spans 13 amino acids. Per germline, CDR1 GITISATS and CDR2 ISYDGTV (reference sequence). The CDR3 here is CALWEVPGYKKLF. The CDR3 DNA follows: TGTGCCTTGTGGGAGGTGCCCGGCTATAAGAAACTCTTT.

The chain is built from TRGV9 and TRGJ1 or TRGJ2. The CDR3 has 16 amino acids. The V gene's germline CDR1 is GITISATS and CDR2 ISYDGTV (reference sequence). The V and J ends lost 3 bases and 3 bases, in that order; junction bases with no gene match: 14. The CDR3 region has the DNA TGTGCCTTGTGGGAGCCTCCAAACTTGGGTTATTATAAGAAACTCTTT. It yields the protein CALWEPPNLGYYKKLF.

On this clone: Other DNA variants within this sample encode the same CDR3. The genes are TRGV3 and TRGJP2. Germline V lookup: CDR1 VTNTFY, CDR2 YDVSTARD (reference sequence). CDR3 length: 14 amino acids. The V and J ends lost 0 bases and 6 bases, in that order; junction bases with no gene match: 4. CDR3: CATWDRLGDWIKTF. In nucleotides, the CDR3 is TGTGCCACCTGGGACAGGCTGGGTGATTGGATCAAGACGTTT.

This clone was observed a few times. V usage is TRGV9 and J usage is TRGJP2. V was clipped by 0 bases and J by 3 bases; unmatched bases: 4. Germline V gene data show CDR1 as GITISATS and CDR2 as ISYDGTV (reference sequence). The CDR3 runs to 15 residues. CDR3 in DNA: TGTGCCTTGTGGGAGGTGAAAGGTAGTGATTGGATCAAGACGTTT. The encoded protein is CALWEVKGSDWIKTF.

For this clone: Possible read error: a much larger clone is one base away. Within the sample, other DNA sequences also encode this same CDR3. The V gene is TRGV8, the J gene TRGJ1 or TRGJ2. With 3 bases clipped from V and 0 bases from J, the junction kept 5 bases outside the gene matches. CDR1 VENAVY and CDR2 YDSYNSRV come from the germline V gene. The CDR3 contains 14 residues. The CDR3 DNA sequence: TGTGCCACCTGGGATCGGCCGAATTATTATAAGAAACTCTTT. Protein sequence: CATWDRPNYYKKLF.

The V and J genes are TRGV3 and TRGJ1 or TRGJ2. J was trimmed by 6 bases and V by 0 bases; bases with no gene match: 11. The germline CDR1 and CDR2 sequences are VTNTFY and YDVSTARD (reference sequence). The CDR3 contains 15 residues. DNA of the CDR3: TGTGCCACCTGGGACAGGCCTTTATTGGCTTATAAGAAACTCTTT. Protein sequence: CATWDRPLLAYKKLF.

The chain recombines TRGV4 with TRGJP2. V was pared by 6 bases and J by 1 base, with 2 bases of the junction left unmatched. The CDR3 has 13 amino acids. The germline V gene encodes CDR1 EGSTGY and CDR2 YDSYTSSV. CDR3 DNA: TGTGCCACCTGGTTTAGTAGTGATTGGATCAAGACGTTT. This encodes CATWFSSDWIKTF.

This chain uses TRGV9 with TRGJP. Germline assignment: CDR1 GITISATS and CDR2 ISYDGTV (reference sequence). The CDR3 has 17 residues. The V gene end was trimmed by 0 bases and the J gene end by 5 bases; junction bases not matched to a gene: 4. The CDR3 loop is CALWEVHEELGKKIKVF. The CDR3 DNA is TGTGCCTTGTGGGAGGTGCACGAAGAGTTGGGCAAAAAAATCAAGGTATTT.

This clone has more than one count but fewer than ten. V and J are TRGV3 and TRGJ1 or TRGJ2. Germline CDR1 is VTNTFY and CDR2 is YDVSTARD (reference sequence). The junction had 11 bases not matched to a gene; V was cut back by 1 base and J by 5 bases. This CDR3 is built from 15 residues. CDR3 DNA: TGTGCCACCTGGGACAGCCGTCGGGGGGATTATAAGAAACTCTTT. Translation gives CATWDSRRGDYKKLF.

For this clone: A much larger clonotype is one base distant, so this may be a read error. The genes are TRGV3 and TRGJ1 or TRGJ2. J gave up 10 bases and V 3 bases, and 9 bases lay outside the gene matches. Per germline, CDR1 VTNTFY and CDR2 YDVSTARD (reference sequence). This CDR3 is built from 12 residues. The CDR3 here is CATWDGPYKKLF. In DNA form, the CDR3 reads TGTGCCACCTGGGACGGGCCGTACAAGAAACTCTTT.

This clone turned up a few times. V is TRGV8 and J is TRGJ1 or TRGJ2. The CDR3 has 13 amino acids. Trimming removed 5 bases from V and 2 bases from J; junction bases left unmatched: 6. Germline assignment: CDR1 VENAVY and CDR2 YDSYNSRV. The CDR3 region is CATWVMDYYKKLF. In DNA, the CDR3 is TGTGCCACCTGGGTCATGGATTATTATAAGAAACTCTTT.

This clone has a handful of counts. This rearrangement joins TRGV2 to TRGJP2. Germline CDR1 and CDR2: EGSNGY and YDSYNSKV. V was clipped by 6 bases and J by 6 bases; unmatched bases: 13. The CDR3 has 15 residues. The CDR3 here is CATWTPKGGDWIKTF. CDR3 nucleotides: TGTGCCACCTGGACCCCCAAGGGTGGTGATTGGATCAAGACGTTT.

This clone was seen a handful of times. This sample includes further DNA sequences coding for the same CDR3. The rearrangement joins TRGV3 to TRGJ1 or TRGJ2. The V gene's germline CDR1 is VTNTFY and CDR2 YDVSTARD (reference sequence). With V trimmed by 0 bases and J by 7 bases, 6 bases remained unmatched. This CDR3 has 13 residues. CDR3 sequence (DNA): TGTGCCACCTGGGACAGGCCAAGATATAAGAAACTCTTT. Protein sequence: CATWDRPRYKKLF.

This clone was counted between two and nine times. The V gene is TRGV3, the J gene TRGJ1 or TRGJ2. Trimming took 2 bases from V and 6 from J; bases not matched to a gene: 10. Per germline, CDR1 VTNTFY and CDR2 YDVSTARD (reference sequence). CDR3 size: 14 residues. Here the CDR3 DNA reads TGTGCCACCTGGGACACTCCAGTTAGTTATAAGAAACTCTTT. Encoded protein: CATWDTPVSYKKLF.